The sequence of this T cell receptor beta chain was determined in a study of blood T cell repertoires in COVID-19 (dated by TCRdb to 2019 to 2021). Looking at the study overall: Samples from collaborators originated in the United States, Italy and Spain and spanned both the acute and convalescent phases of COVID-19. The material from the prospective study consisted of cDNA or gDNA derived from T cells, B-cell-depleted T cells, or PBMCs. The dataset comprised deeply sampled blood TCRbeta repertoires from subjects exposed to, actively infected with, or recovered from COVID-19. A freely available public database, intended as a resource for researchers studying the immune response to SARS-CoV-2, is where the repertoires were released. The samples were drawn from two sources: the first 160 participants of the ongoing ImmuneRACE study, and approximately 1,300 subjects contributed by 6 global collaborators. Nearly every sample came with metadata listing a de-identified subject ID, COVID-19 status, age in years and sex. HLA class I and class II types, where available, came from metadata supplied by the sample provider rather than from assay-based typing.

The CDR3, cysteine through phenylalanine, is 13 amino acids long. Only the CDR3 DNA is retained, 39 bases long and in frame from the first base. According to the germline V gene, CDR1 reads MNHEY and CDR2 reads SVGAGI. V is pruned by 10 bases and J by 2 bases, leaving 5 bases of the junction without a gene match. Details on this clone: Its antigen is still unknown. Base qualities are not provided; no much larger clone lies one nucleotide away.

The immunoSEQ Assay, a bias-controlled multiplex PCR, was used to amplify TCRbeta CDR3 regions from genomic DNA. Per the source publication's procedure: Nucleated cell counts per sample were estimated from amplification of reference gene primers within the assay. To quantify the absolute abundance of each unique TCRbeta CDR3 rearrangement, sequence reads were collapsed and filtered. For each sample, productive Simpson clonality was calculated as the square root of Simpson's diversity index over productive rearrangements. TCRdb retrieved this table from immuneACCESS and kept in-frame rearrangements only. Not all clones are present; in checked studies, unresolved V genes account for under half, and no reason is known for the remainder. V and J calls and clone size follow that table, whereas D and trimming were derived from the DNA. The sample includes more than 250,000 clones, with roughly 86% observed a single time. The ten largest clones add up to less than 4.5% of the sample.

Collaborating institutions collected whole blood in K2EDTA tubes following their own protocols. Collaborator samples were shipped for TCRbeta analysis as frozen whole blood, isolated PBMCs, or DNA extracted from either sample type. Overall study outcomes, separate from this receptor: Clinical and demographic metadata were provided uncurated, with the amount varying by source and participant.

The receptor was isolated from a man in his late teens or twenties with active or convalescent COVID-19. The chain is made from TRBV6-5 and TRBJ1-1; a stretch of 9 junction bases matches TRBD1. The specimen sequenced was peripheral blood. The sequence in DNA is TGTGCCACCCGGGACAGGGTTAACACTGAAGCTTTCTTT. Translated, this gives CATRDRVNTEAFF.